This TCR beta chain appears in the sequencing data of a study of blood T cell repertoires in COVID-19. Across the study: There were acute and convalescent COVID-19 samples, and they came from the United States, Italy and Spain. T cells, B-cell-depleted T cells, or PBMCs supplied cDNA or gDNA.

This CDR3 region has 15 residues. The germline gives CDR1 MNHEY, CDR2 SVGAGI. In the authors' methods: For nucleated cells, counts were estimated from reference gene primer amplification. The data were produced by immunoSEQ multiplex PCR, yet TCRdb's version contains in-frame clones alone and is incomplete. V, J and clone size are taken as reported in that table, and D and trimming were inferred from the DNA itself. There are hundreds of thousands of clones in the sample; 88% occur only once, and just under 1% lies in the top ten. As for this clone: Germline is not matched at one junction end, which may reflect a read error.

Sequenced material: peripheral blood. The J gene is TRBJ1-3, the V gene TRBV6-5, with D possibly matching TRBD1 (6 bases). This sequence originates from a woman between 40 and 55 years old who had recovered from COVID-19. In nucleotides, the CDR3 is TGTGCCAGCAGTCACTCGACAGGCTCTGGAAACACCATATATTTT. Amino acid sequence: CASSHSTGSGNTIYF.